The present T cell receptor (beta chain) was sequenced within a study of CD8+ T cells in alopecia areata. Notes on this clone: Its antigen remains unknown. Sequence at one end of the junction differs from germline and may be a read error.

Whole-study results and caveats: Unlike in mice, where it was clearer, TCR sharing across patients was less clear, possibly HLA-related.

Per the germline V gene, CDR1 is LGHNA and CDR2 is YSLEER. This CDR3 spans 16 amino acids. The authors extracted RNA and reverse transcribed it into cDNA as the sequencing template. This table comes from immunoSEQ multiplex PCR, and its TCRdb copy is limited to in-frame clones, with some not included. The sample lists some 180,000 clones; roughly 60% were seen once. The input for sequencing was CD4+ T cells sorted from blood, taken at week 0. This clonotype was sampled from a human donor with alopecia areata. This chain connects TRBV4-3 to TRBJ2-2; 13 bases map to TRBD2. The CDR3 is CASSQDLIEGLAGPLF. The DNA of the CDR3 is TGCGCCAGCAGCCAAGATCTGATTGAGGGACTAGCGGGGCCGCTTTTT.